The clone carrying this T cell receptor (beta chain) was counted between two and nine times. This specimen belongs to a study of identical twins. TCRdb independently ran MiXCR on the 5' RACE reads; one entry per CDR3 protein. There are about 660,000 distinct CDR3 sequences in the sample; about 9.4% occur only once, and 0.98% lies in the top ten. The donors were all healthy and Caucasian. Separately, the same data were catalogued under a study of yellow fever vaccine responses in identical twins.

Sequenced input: PBMCs. The sequence was obtained from a woman aged 18-29 years in good health.

The DNA for the CDR3 is TGTGCCAGCAGCTTTGGACAGGGTTTCGCCGGGGAGCTGTTTTTT. Translated: CASSFGQGFAGELFF. The gene calls are TRBV7-2 and TRBJ2-2, with 8 bases matching TRBD1. The V gene end was trimmed by 3 bases and the J gene end by 6 bases; junction bases not matched to a gene: 6. The CDR3 contains 15 residues. Per germline, CDR1 SGHTA and CDR2 FQGNSA.